The 16 T cell receptor beta chains below were found in one sample sequenced in a study of CD8+CD57+ T cells in acquired aplastic anemia (dated by TCRdb to the late 2010s). Here is what the overall study found, with its caveats: In patients, diversity was lower in CD8+CD57+ cells than in the total CD4+ and CD8+ cell pools.

The reads were generated on an Illumina HiSeq 2000. TCR beta VDJ combination and CDR3 sequence profiling used genomic DNA as the template. TCRdb's own reprocessing of the public reads used fastp at Q25 and MiXCR and kept productive beta chains. Rows are combined by CDR3 protein, so each entry shows the most common genes and DNA. The sample records 15,000 to 20,000 distinct CDR3 sequences, 30% to 45% of which are singletons. The top ten constitute about 86% of the sample. Antigen specificity for these receptors is unknown. Expansion of CD8+CD57+ cells had been shown by flow cytometry in the patients chosen for sequencing. Sequencing input: CD8+CD57+ T cells sorted from PBMCs. According to the study, the label for this sample's cell subset or site signals: bead-enriched CD8+CD57+ effector memory T cells from SAA patients. These receptors were taken from a human donor with aplastic anemia.

The rearrangement uses TRBV2 and TRBJ1-5; no firm D call. CDR1 and CDR2 (germline): SNHLY, FYNNEI. V was trimmed by 2 bases and J by 0 bases, leaving 8 bases between them. The CDR3 is 15 residues long. In nucleotides, the CDR3 is TGTGCCAGCAGTGAACGACGGATTAGCAATCAGCCCCAGCATTTT. Translating it yields CASSERRISNQPQHF.

The V gene is TRBV11-1, the J gene TRBJ2-7; D might be TRBD2 (5 bases). CDR3 length: 16 amino acids. CDR1 and CDR2 (germline): SGHAT, FQDESV (reference sequence). With 4 bases removed from V and 4 bases from J, the gap between germline ends came to 20 bases. CDR3 sequence (DNA): TGTGCCAGCAGCTCGGCCCCGGGAAAAGGGAATTACGAGCAGTACTTC. It yields the protein CASSSAPGKGNYEQYF.

V is TRBV9 and J is TRBJ1-3; 9 positions agree with TRBD1. This CDR3 region has 15 residues. V shed 2 bases, J shed 1 base, and the junction held 1 base outside the gene matches. Germline V gives CDR1 SGDLS, CDR2 YYNGEE. The CDR3 coding sequence is TGTGCCAGCAGCGTGGGACAGGGATCTGGAAACACCATATATTTT. Translating gives CASSVGQGSGNTIYF. The full variable domain, rest sourced from reference TRBV9 and TRBJ1-3, is DSGVTQTPKHLITATGQRVTLRCSPRSGDLSVYWYQQSLDQGLQFLIQYYNGEERAKGNILERFSAQQFPDLHSELNLSSLELGDSALYFCASSVGQGSGNTIYFGEGSWLTVV.

The genes are TRBV11-2 and TRBJ2-7; D gene unclear. Germline V lookup: CDR1 SGHAT, CDR2 FQNNGV. Trimming cost V 0 bases and J 1 base, with 10 bases left between them. The CDR3 runs to 15 residues. The CDR3 DNA follows: TGTGCCAGCAGCTTAGATCGAGGAGATTCCTACGAGCAGTACTTC. This translates into CASSLDRGDSYEQYF.

The V gene is TRBV5-1, the J gene TRBJ2-7; TRBD2 is a possible D gene (5 bases). The CDR3 loop spans 14 amino acids. Germline-derived CDR1 and CDR2 are SGHRS and YFSETQ. Trimming shortened V by 0 bases and J by 3 bases, and 10 bases separated the two germline ends. The CDR3 nucleotides are TGCGCCAGCAGCTTGGCAGAAGGACTCTACGAGCAGTACTTC. It encodes CASSLAEGLYEQYF.

CDR3 loop: CASRPQGGYEQYF. CDR3 coding DNA: TGTGCCAGCAGGCCCCAGGGTGGCTACGAGCAGTACTTC. This chain joins TRBV2 and TRBJ2-7; D is perhaps TRBD1 (5 bases). V shed 6 bases and J shed 3 bases, with 12 bases lying between them. This CDR3 has 13 amino acids. Per the germline V gene, CDR1 is SNHLY and CDR2 is FYNNEI.

This clonotype has just a few counts. The V call is TRBV4-1, the J call TRBJ2-7; the match to TRBD1 covers 7 bases. The germline V gene has CDR1 MGHRA and CDR2 YSYEKL. The CDR3 contains 15 residues. V was pared by 2 bases and J by 0 bases, with 4 bases of the junction left unmatched. The CDR3 here is CASSQQQGRSYEQYF. CDR3 coding DNA: TGCGCCAGCAGCCAACAACAGGGGCGCTCCTACGAGCAGTACTTC.

This clonotype occurred a few times. The genes are TRBV4-1 and TRBJ2-5, with D perhaps matching TRBD1 or TRBD2 (5 bases each). Germline lookup yields CDR1 MGHRA and CDR2 YSYEKL. Trimming left V 4 bases short and J 7 bases short, with 22 bases between. The length of the CDR3 is 16 residues. CDR3 amino acids: CASSPPLGTPQGTQYF. CDR3 bases: TGCGCCAGCAGCCCGCCCCTAGGGACGCCCCAGGGGACCCAGTACTTC.

The chain has TRBV15 and TRBJ1-2, with 9 bases lining up with TRBD1. The J segment lost 6 bases and the V segment lost 3 bases, leaving 14 bases of the junction unmatched. CDR1 is LNHNV and CDR2 is YYDKDF in the germline V gene (reference sequence). The CDR3 is 17 residues long. The CDR3 reads CATSSSSSGQGSNGYTF. DNA of the CDR3: TGTGCCACCAGCAGCTCCAGCTCGGGACAGGGTTCGAATGGCTACACCTTC.

This clonotype showed up just once. This chain joins TRBV10-3 and TRBJ2-6, with 7 bases matching TRBD1. Germline assignment: CDR1 ENHRY and CDR2 SYGVKD. The CDR3 covers 15 residues. V shed 6 bases and J 2 bases; nucleotides not matched to a gene: 4. The CDR3 nucleotides are TGTGCCATCAGAACAGACAGGGCTGGGGCCAACGTCCTGACTTTC. This gives the protein CAIRTDRAGANVLTF.

This clonotype was counted many times. This sequence joins TRBV6-4 and TRBJ1-2, with TRBD1 identical over 8 bases. Germline assignment: CDR1 MRHNA and CDR2 SNTAGT. This CDR3 region has 15 residues. Trimming took 2 bases from V and 5 from J; bases not matched to a gene: 7. The CDR3 nucleotides are TGTGCCAGCAGTGACACGGGACAGGCTCTATATGGCTACACCTTC. Translating gives CASSDTGQALYGYTF.

The CDR3 loop reads CASSSGDADTQYF. CDR3 nucleotides: TGCGCCAGCAGTTCAGGGGATGCAGATACGCAGTATTTT. V and J are TRBV4-1 and TRBJ2-3, with a weak D call TRBD1 (6 bases). Per germline, CDR1 MGHRA and CDR2 YSYEKL. The CDR3 runs to 13 residues. The V and J ends lost 6 bases and 4 bases respectively, with 11 bases between them.

This clonotype appeared a few times. A much larger clonotype is one base distant, so this may be a read error. This chain joins TRBV9 and TRBJ2-2, with TRBD2 matching over 7 bases. This CDR3 spans 17 amino acids. V gave up 3 bases and J gave up 0 bases; unmatched junction bases: 8. Germline CDR1 and CDR2: SGDLS and YYNGEE. This CDR3 reads CASSDRPAGSNTGELFF. The CDR3 DNA is TGTGCCAGCAGCGACCGACCAGCGGGGTCGAACACCGGGGAGCTGTTTTTT.

This clonotype was seen only once. The chain has TRBV5-6 and TRBJ2-5; 7 bases map to TRBD2. Germline CDR1 is SGHDT and CDR2 is YYEEEE. The CDR3 has 13 residues. V was pared by 2 bases and J by 4 bases, with 2 bases of the junction left unmatched. The CDR3 nucleotides are TGTGCCAGCAGCTTAGGGGAGGGAGAGACCCAGTACTTC. Translating gives CASSLGEGETQYF.

This clonotype came up a few times. This rearrangement joins TRBV6-6 to TRBJ2-7; a possible D gene is TRBD1 (6 bases). The V end was cut by 2 bases, the J end by 2 bases, with 10 bases between. The germline V gene encodes CDR1 MNHNY and CDR2 SVGAGI (reference sequence). The CDR3 length is 14 residues. The CDR3 bases are TGTGCCAGCAGTTACGGACAGCACCCCTACGAGCAGTACGTC. Amino acid sequence: CASSYGQHPYEQYV.

This clonotype was seen only a few times. The chain links TRBV7-2 to TRBJ2-1, with a possible D match to TRBD2 (6 bases). The V and J ends lost 4 bases and 10 bases respectively, with 11 bases between them. CDR1 is SGHTA, CDR2 FQGNSA, per germline. The CDR3 consists of 12 residues. The CDR3 loop is CASSYGTSEQFF. The CDR3 DNA is TGTGCCAGCAGCTACGGGACTTCCGAGCAGTTCTTC. Together with reference TRBV7-2 and TRBJ2-1, the CDR3 gives the full variable domain: GAGVSQSPSNKVTEKGKDVELRCDPISGHTALYWYRQSLGQGLEFLIYFQGNSAPDKSGLPSDRFSAERTGGSVSTLTIQRTQQEDSAVYLCASSYGTSEQFFGPGTRLTVL.